Below, 3 T cell receptor beta chains from the same sample are listed, as sequenced in a study of T cells in Graves' hyperthyroidism and ophthalmopathy. RNA transcripts were the template for amplifying TCR beta CDR3 regions. First-round RT-PCR targeting the TCR CDR3 was performed with the HTBI primer set. TCRdb reprocessed the multiplex PCR reads via MiXCR and lists one record per CDR3 protein. The sample consists of 600,000 or so distinct CDR3 sequences, approximately 14% of them appearing once. Sequencing was carried out using blood. The receptors were sampled from a woman aged 50 to 60 with Graves' ophthalmopathy.

This clonotype appeared many times. The rearrangement joins TRBV6-5 to TRBJ2-1; D is unclear. This CDR3 region has 15 residues. CDR1 and CDR2 (germline): MNHEY, SVGAGI. Between the trimmed V and J ends, which lost 0 bases and 0 bases, there was a span of 6 bases. CDR3 in DNA: TGTGCCAGCAGTTACTCGTTAAGCTCCTACAATGAGCAGTTCTTC. Its translation is CASSYSLSSYNEQFF.

V is TRBV15 and J is TRBJ2-7, with 12 bases fitting TRBD2. J gave up 0 bases and V 6 bases, and 3 bases lay outside the gene matches. Germline lookup yields CDR1 LNHNV and CDR2 YYDKDF (reference sequence). CDR3 size: 15 residues. CDR3 in DNA: TGTGCCACCAGGAAGACTAGCGGGAGCTCCTACGAGCAGTACTTC. As protein: CATRKTSGSSYEQYF.

This clonotype was recorded at least ten times. The chain carries TRBV20-1 and TRBJ2-4; D is perhaps TRBD1 (6 bases). V gave up 0 bases and J gave up 4 bases, with 13 bases separating them. In germline, CDR1 is DFQATT, CDR2 SNEGSKA (reference sequence). The CDR3 is made up of 15 amino acids. CDR3 sequence: CSARDQGSLKNIQYF. The CDR3 bases are TGCAGTGCTAGAGATCAGGGGAGCCTAAAAAACATTCAGTACTTC.